Only a few counts were recorded for the clone carrying this T cell receptor beta chain. The antigen remains undetermined. The CDR3 end is not reached by the read, which stops 3 residues before it; the germline J gene fills it in. The table came from immunoSEQ multiplex PCR; TCRdb's copy has only in-frame clones and leaves some out. In total the sample includes tens of thousands of clones, none of them seen once. The data derive from a study of T cell clonality in common variable immunodeficiency. Study-wide points: Common variable immunodeficiency TCR beta sequences reportedly had fewer deletions and N-nucleotide insertions. CVID patient heterogeneity limited repertoire-clinical complication correlations. Compared with healthy controls, CVID subjects showed increased TCRbeta clonality, mostly in about a third.

Heparinized whole blood, roughly 5 to 9 ml, came from each donor. CDR1 SGHVS and CDR2 FQNEAQ come from the germline V gene. The CDR3 length is 12 residues. This TCR came from a human donor with common variable immunodeficiency. Sequences were obtained from peripheral blood mononuclear cells. The chain couples TRBV7-8 to TRBJ1-2, with TRBD1 matching 9 bases. The sequenced CDR3 bases are TGTGCCAGCAGCTCTCGACAGGGGGAC. Amino acids: CASSSRQGD. The entire CDR3 is CASSSRQGDYTF.